These 14 T cell receptor beta chains were all obtained from the same sample, sequenced in a study of blood T cell repertoires in COVID-19. Produced via immunoSEQ multiplex PCR; TCRdb's table is partial and in-frame only. The sample comprises 120,000 or so clones, approximately 87% of which are singletons, and 25% to 30% rests with the top ten. The sequenced material came from peripheral blood. The receptor source for this set is a woman in her sixties or seventies with acute or convalescent COVID-19.

This clone was seen a handful of times. This chain links TRBV6-1 with TRBJ2-1; no firm D call. Germline-derived CDR1 and CDR2 are MNHNS and SASEGT. This CDR3 spans 15 amino acids. Trimming stripped 3 bases from V and 3 bases from J, with 12 bases between. In DNA form, the CDR3 reads TGTGCCAGCAGTGATTTAACAGACAACTACAATGAGCAGTTCTTC. This gives the protein CASSDLTDNYNEQFF.

This clone has only one observation. The J gene is TRBJ2-7, the V gene TRBV14; 7 nucleotides agree with TRBD1. This CDR3 has 17 amino acids. CDR1 is SGHDN, CDR2 FVKESK, per germline. With V trimmed by 2 bases and J by 2 bases, 12 bases remained unmatched. In DNA, the CDR3 is TGTGCCAGCAGCCAAACGATAACCTCGGGACAGACCTACGAGCAGTACTTC. Its protein product is CASSQTITSGQTYEQYF. The full variable domain, its missing parts supplied by reference TRBV14 and TRBJ2-7, is EAGVTQFPSHSVIEKGQTVTLRCDPISGHDNLYWYRRVMGKEIKFLLHFVKESKQDESGMPNNRFLAERTGGTYSTLKVQPAELEDSGVYFCASSQTITSGQTYEQYFGPGTRLTVT.

The chain combines TRBV28 with TRBJ1-1; 7 bases align to TRBD1. Germline CDR1 reads MDHEN; CDR2 reads SYDVKM. The CDR3 loop spans 13 amino acids. V lost 11 bases, J lost 2 bases, and 8 bases stayed unmatched. The CDR3 region is CAGIGTDNTEAFF. The CDR3 DNA follows: TGTGCCGGCATTGGGACAGACAACACTGAAGCTTTCTTT.

The chain couples TRBV5-1 to TRBJ1-1; the D gene is possibly TRBD1 (5 bases). Germline assignment: CDR1 SGHRS and CDR2 YFSETQ. The CDR3 extends over 15 amino acids. The V gene lost 0 bases and the J gene lost 4 bases, with 13 bases spanning the gap. CDR3 in amino acids: CASSLAQGISTEAFF. CDR3 in DNA: TGCGCCAGCAGCTTGGCGCAGGGCATAAGCACTGAAGCTTTCTTT.

The chain employs TRBV6-5 and TRBJ2-7; 8 positions agree with TRBD1. This CDR3 spans 14 amino acids. CDR1 and CDR2 (germline): MNHEY, SVGAGI. V lost 2 bases to trimming and J lost 2 bases; unmatched junction nucleotides: 2. The CDR3 sequence: CASSYRTGPYEQYF. Here the CDR3 DNA reads TGTGCCAGCAGTTACCGGACAGGGCCCTACGAGCAGTACTTC.

The chain employs TRBV6-5 and TRBJ1-4, with D possibly being TRBD1 (5 bases). CDR3 length: 14 residues. The germline V and J ends were trimmed by 8 bases and 3 bases, with 13 bases remaining between them. CDR1 and CDR2 from the germline V gene are MNHEY and SVGAGI. The CDR3 DNA follows: TGTGCCAGCGAAAGGGGTTGGTCTAATGAAAAACTGTTTTTT. It codes for CASERGWSNEKLFF.

This rearrangement joins TRBV9 to TRBJ2-5; 8 bases fit TRBD2. CDR3 length: 14 amino acids. Germline V lookup: CDR1 SGDLS, CDR2 YYNGEE. The junction had 5 bases not matched to a gene; V was cut back by 5 bases and J by 2 bases. CDR3 sequence: CASSQAGVQETQYF. DNA of the CDR3: TGTGCCAGCAGTCAAGCGGGGGTACAAGAGACCCAGTACTTC.

V usage is TRBV28 and J usage is TRBJ1-1; a possible D gene is TRBD1 (5 bases). The germline gives CDR1 MDHEN, CDR2 SYDVKM. The CDR3 consists of 14 residues. Trimming stripped 6 bases from V and 1 base from J, with 12 bases between. This CDR3 reads CASSPTAGNTEAFF. CDR3 DNA sequence: TGTGCCAGCAGCCCGACAGCAGGGAACACTGAAGCTTTCTTT.

This clone came up a few times. The J gene is TRBJ1-4, the V gene TRBV28; D is unresolved. The CDR3 sequence is 15 residues long. V lost 1 base, J lost 8 bases, and 14 bases lay in between. CDR1 and CDR2 from the germline V gene are MDHEN and SYDVKM. The CDR3 sequence: CASSLSRGYWEKLFF. DNA for the CDR3: TGTGCCAGCAGTTTATCCCGAGGGTATTGGGAAAAACTGTTTTTT.

This clone occurred once. The chain uses TRBV6-5 and TRBJ1-5, with D possibly matching TRBD1 (5 bases). The V and J ends lost 4 bases and 9 bases respectively, with 13 bases between them. Germline CDR1 and CDR2: MNHEY and SVGAGI. The CDR3 length is 13 residues. The CDR3 spells CASSSPGKGPQHF. The CDR3 bases are TGTGCCAGCAGTTCCCCAGGGAAGGGGCCCCAGCATTTT.

The chain is built from TRBV11-2 and TRBJ1-1, with no clear D. The germline V gene has CDR1 SGHAT and CDR2 FQNNGV. V was clipped by 5 bases and J by 0 bases, with 4 bases between them. The CDR3 spans 12 residues. The CDR3 DNA reads as TGTGCCAGCAGCCGGGTGAACACTGAAGCTTTCTTT. Translation gives CASSRVNTEAFF.

The V and J genes are TRBV21-1 and TRBJ2-1; TRBD1 was called by the table and not checked on the DNA. TRBV21-1 is flagged as a pseudogene. The CDR3 is made up of 14 amino acids. The CDR3 sequence: CASSMGRDKNEQFF. The CDR3 coding sequence is TGTGCCAGCAGCATGGGTAGGGACAAAAATGAGCAGTTCTTC.

This rearrangement joins TRBV9 to TRBJ1-6, with 7 bases matching TRBD1. The V and J ends lost 0 bases and 12 bases, in that order; junction bases with no gene match: 12. This CDR3 has 16 amino acids. The germline V gene has CDR1 SGDLS and CDR2 YYNGEE. For the CDR3, the DNA is TGTGCCAGCAGCGTAGACGCCTCTAACACAGGGGAACCCCTCCACTTT. This sequence encodes CASSVDASNTGEPLHF.

The chain is built from TRBV6-5 and TRBJ1-1; D not resolved. The V gene's germline CDR1 is MNHEY and CDR2 SVGAGI. The V end lost 8 bases, the J end lost 1 base, and 11 bases lay between the germline ends. The CDR3 sequence is 13 residues long. The CDR3 DNA reads TGTGCCAGCCTCTCACTTGGGAACACTGAAGCTTTCTTT. Its protein product is CASLSLGNTEAFF.